This T cell receptor beta chain was obtained from a study of blood T cells in healthy people across ages. The CDR3 contains 14 residues. Germline CDR1 SGHNT, CDR2 YYREEE (reference sequence). A second PCR, run for about 6 to 11 cycles, used a sample-barcoded 5' primer plus a J-beta primer mix. One entry per CDR3 protein results from TCRdb running MiXCR on the 5' RACE reads. The repertoire holds about 680,000 distinct CDR3 sequences, with around half as singletons. This receptor was obtained from a woman aged 55 to 70 in good health. The chain couples TRBV5-4 to TRBJ2-4; D is ambiguous. The tail of the sequence fits TRBJ2-7 better, so the J call may be wrong. The sequenced sample consisted of blood. The CDR3 DNA reads as TGTGCCAGCAGCTTGGGGGCCAACTCCTACGAGCAGTACTTC. It translates to CASSLGANSYEQYF.